The rows below give T cell receptor beta chains drawn from one sample of a study of CD8+CD57+ T cells in acquired aplastic anemia. TCRdb independently ran MiXCR on the reads; one entry per CDR3 protein. The data show just over 200,000 distinct CDR3 sequences, approximately 60% seen once. The sample comprised sorted CD4+, CD8+, or CD8+CD57+ T cells (not recorded which) from PBMCs. These receptors all stem from a human donor with aplastic anemia. The CDR3 runs from the conserved cysteine through the conserved F or W. The order of the fields is CDR3 protein, CDR3 DNA, V gene, CDR3 length, D gene, J gene, clone size. The D gene is left open where the match is weak. Clone sizes are given selectively: once, few, many, or a class where the clone is expanded.

CSALTVGNQPQHF | TGCAGTGCCCTGACAGTTGGCAATCAGCCCCAGCATTTT | TRBV20-1 | 13 | . | TRBJ1-5 | .
CASSQDPGGQETQYF | TGCGCCAGCAGCCAAGATCCAGGGGGTCAAGAGACCCAGTACTTC | TRBV4-1 | 15 | TRBD1 | TRBJ2-5 | many
CAISERGSGRASYEQYF | TGTGCCATCAGTGAGCGGGGTAGCGGGAGGGCCTCCTACGAGCAGTACTTC | TRBV10-3 | 17 | TRBD2 | TRBJ2-7 | .
CASSAGGNYGYTF | TGTGCCAGCAGCGCGGGGGGGAACTATGGCTACACCTTC | TRBV7-2 | 13 | . | TRBJ1-2 | .
CASSSPGTWGYEQYF | TGTGCCAGCAGCTCGCCCGGGACCTGGGGGTACGAGCAGTACTTC | TRBV5-1 | 15 | . | TRBJ2-7 | .
CASSPTISYEQYF | TGTGCCAGCAGCCCGACTATCTCCTACGAGCAGTACTTC | TRBV14 | 13 | . | TRBJ2-7 | .
CASRPSWGPDYGYTF | TGTGCCAGCAGACCCAGTTGGGGTCCTGACTATGGCTACACCTTC | TRBV12-3/TRBV12-4 | 15 | . | TRBJ1-2 | .
CASRLNIQYF | TGTGCCAGCCGTCTAAACATTCAGTACTTC | TRBV2 | 10 | . | TRBJ2-4 | many
CASSPRIQGELFF | TGTGCCAGCAGTCCTCGAATCCAGGGGGAGCTGTTTTTT | TRBV12-3/TRBV12-4 | 13 | . | TRBJ2-2 | .
CSVDPTGGLDSPLHF | TGCAGCGTTGACCCGACAGGGGGCCTGGATTCACCCCTCCACTTT | TRBV29-1 | 15 | TRBD1 | TRBJ1-6 | .
CASSQPSNEQFF | TGCGCCAGCAGCCAACCTAGCAATGAGCAGTTCTTC | TRBV4-1 | 12 | . | TRBJ2-1 | .
CASSLGTGDTQYF | TGTGCCAGCAGCTTAGGTACGGGAGATACGCAGTATTTT | TRBV7-7 | 13 | . | TRBJ2-3 | .
CASSSDRGSMNTEAFF | TGTGCCAGTAGTTCTGACAGGGGATCTATGAACACTGAAGCTTTCTTT | TRBV19 | 16 | TRBD1 | TRBJ1-1 | many
CATSGGGQYNEQFF | TGTGCCACCAGTGGCGGGGGCCAATACAATGAGCAGTTCTTC | TRBV24-1 | 14 | . | TRBJ2-1 | few
CASSLAAPANYGYTF | TGTGCCAGCAGCTTAGCGGCACCGGCTAACTATGGCTACACCTTC | TRBV7-9 | 15 | . | TRBJ1-2 | .
CASSLGLDREYGNTIYF | TGTGCCAGCAGCTTAGGGCTCGACAGGGAATATGGAAACACCATATATTTT | TRBV7-9 | 17 | TRBD1 | TRBJ1-3 | many
CSARLAGGETQYF | TGCAGTGCTAGATTAGCGGGGGGAGAGACCCAGTACTTC | TRBV20-1 | 13 | TRBD2 | TRBJ2-5 | few
CATSRDNEGMYEQYF | TGTGCCACCAGCAGAGATAATGAGGGAATGTACGAGCAGTACTTC | TRBV15 | 15 | . | TRBJ2-7 | .
CASSQVATGELFF | TGCGCCAGCAGCCAAGTTGCCACCGGGGAGCTGTTTTTT | TRBV4-3 | 13 | . | TRBJ2-2 | .
CASSGDLEAKNIQYF | TGTGCCTCATCGGGTGATCTAGAAGCCAAAAACATTCAGTACTTC | TRBV10-3 | 15 | . | TRBJ2-4 | .
CATRDSYNEQFF | TGTGCCACCAGGGACAGTTACAATGAGCAGTTCTTC | TRBV6-6 | 12 | TRBD1 | TRBJ2-1 | .